This T cell receptor (beta chain) was recovered during a study of T cell responses to AZD1222 COVID-19 vaccine (dated by TCRdb to 2020 to 2023). About the investigation overall: TCR sequencing was performed for more than 230 trial participants, of whom around 210 were given two doses of AZD1222 and around 25 were given two doses of MenACWY control vaccine. Enrollment into the trials was organized by age into subgroups of 18-55, 56-69 and 70-plus years, and those subgroups contained around 150, 28 and 57 TCR-sequenced participants, respectively.

The CDR3 starts with the cysteine, ends with the phenylalanine, and has 11 residues. The only DNA kept is the CDR3, 33 bases in frame from the first base. CDR1 MGHRA and CDR2 YSYEKL are derived from the germline V gene. A distance of 9 bases separates the germline ends of V and J, which lose 6 bases and 9 bases respectively. The research as a whole found: In the small 56-69-year group, the increase in depth fell short of significance, most likely because of low power. After two AZD1222 doses, spike-specific TCR breadth and depth were significantly higher than at day 0 and than in MenACWY recipients. Because no day 14 peak-response samples were available, repertoires were characterized only after the peak T cell response. Reportedly, almost half of the unique spike-specific TCRs recognized epitopes lying outside the regions that are mutated in the B.1.351 and B.1.1.7 variants. Conclusions about previously exposed vaccinees are limited because only five or six AZD1222 recipients were SARS-CoV-2 seropositive at baseline. The whole spike protein was spanned by vaccine-associated CD4 TCRs, and dominant responses were seen in regions 160-218 and 743-854. Participants were mostly white British, with more females than males. The authors suggested clonal diversity may have been underestimated.

The sample's time point, from its label and the paper: about 28 days (+/-7) after the second vaccine dose. AZD1222 recipients with second doses at about 4 weeks or about 12 weeks were pooled, because spike-specific TCR depth and breadth did not differ between schedules. Vaccinee samples came from UK trials COV001 and COV002, including a single-blind randomized controlled phase 2/3 trial of AZD1222 (ChAdOx1 nCoV-19) in healthy adults. Trial participant PBMC samples were collected at day 0 and day 28 after the second dose for TCRbeta chain sequencing. The CDR3 regions of human TCRbeta chains were analyzed by immunosequencing. As for the original processing: TCRs in the repertoires were compared against a reference library of SARS-CoV-2-specific TCRs that had been generated with the MIRA antigen-specificity platform. Breadth was defined as the fraction of unique TCRs that were SARS-CoV-2-associated. Depth was defined as the fraction of total T cells that were SARS-CoV-2-associated. Using the MIRA data, every spike-specific TCR was mapped to the spike region that the TCR reacted to and assigned to either a CD4 or a CD8 class. Log10-transformed breadth and depth values were compared by one-way ANOVA with Sidak's multiple comparisons tests. What TCRdb holds here is the immuneACCESS table cut down to in-frame rearrangements. Part of the clones is not present; checked against another copy, under half of the missing clones reflect an unresolved V gene, and the others are unexplained. The V and J calls and clone size come from that table; D and trimming were worked out from the DNA. The sample yields around 190,000 clones; 94% were counted once. In total, the top ten clones hold roughly 1.5% of the sample.

As regards this clone: Its antigen is not yet known. No quality values exist for individual bases; no much larger clone is one base distant.

Recombination connected TRBV4-1 to TRBJ2-1, with a tentative D gene TRBD2 over 6 matching bases. This TCR derives from an adult who received the AZD1222 COVID-19 vaccine. The source was peripheral blood, collected 28 days after the second AZD1222 dose. In nucleotides, the sequence is TGCGCCAGCAGTGACGGGGGTGAGCAGTTCTTC. It codes for CASSDGGEQFF.